The 14 T cell receptor beta chains below come from one sample, sequenced in a study of post-analysis software for immune sequencing data. Whole-study findings and limits: Included in a set of about five TRBV segments more frequent in patients than controls were TRBV5-6, TRBV5-1 and TRBV20-1.

cDNA libraries for TCR beta contained unique molecular identifiers. TCRdb redid the calling of the PCR reads with MiXCR, one entry per CDR3 protein. The sample records a few hundred thousand distinct CDR3 sequences, 30% to 45% being singletons. The antigens of these receptors remain unknown. Specimen: blood. The origin of the receptors is a girl between 5 and 17 years old with multiple sclerosis.

The V gene is TRBV7-2, the J gene TRBJ2-4; D is perhaps TRBD2 (6 bases). The CDR3 spans 17 residues. Per germline, CDR1 SGHTA and CDR2 FQGNSA. V lost 3 bases to trimming and J lost 0 bases, with 15 bases between them. This chain's CDR3 is CASSFRGAYLAKNIQYF. CDR3 coding DNA: TGTGCCAGCAGCTTTCGCGGGGCATATTTAGCCAAAAACATTCAGTACTTC.

This clonotype appeared many times. The chain has TRBV7-6 and TRBJ2-3; TRBD2 is a possible D gene (6 bases). The CDR3 contains 17 residues. V lost 5 bases and J lost 2, with 20 bases in between. Germline loops: CDR1 SGHVS, CDR2 FNYEAQ. The CDR3 DNA is TGTGCCAGCAGCCTCCTTCCTCGTGGAGGGATCACAGATACGCAGTATTTT. Protein sequence: CASSLLPRGGITDTQYF.

There are a few counts of this clonotype. A read error may explain this, as a much larger clone is one base away. The DNA of the CDR3 is TGCAGTGCTTGGGGGGGAGCGGGGGCATACAATGAGCAGTTCTTC. Its translation: CSAWGGAGAYNEQFF. This rearrangement joins TRBV20-1 to TRBJ2-1; TRBD2 matches 8 bases. This CDR3 comprises 15 residues. Germline CDR1 is DFQATT and CDR2 is SNEGSKA (reference sequence). With V trimmed by 5 bases and J by 4 bases, 10 bases remained unmatched.

Worth noting for this clonotype: The final CDR3 position lacks the conserved phenylalanine or tryptophan, pointing to a likely read error. The chain couples TRBV9 to TRBJ2-6, with 8 bases fitting TRBD1. This CDR3 comprises 16 residues. J lost 0 bases, V lost 7 bases, and 6 bases had no gene match. From germline, CDR1 is SGDLS and CDR2 YYNGEE. The CDR3 reads CASVRQGFSGANVLTL. CDR3 nucleotide sequence: TGTGCCAGCGTCCGACAGGGGTTCTCTGGGGCCAACGTCCTGACTTTA.

The V gene is TRBV12-3 or TRBV12-4, the J gene TRBJ2-1, with a possible D match to TRBD1 (5 bases). CDR3 length: 15 residues. V lost 6 bases, J lost 0 bases, and 12 bases lay in between. CDR3 region: CASRSDKASYNEQFF. CDR3 nucleotide sequence: TGTGCCAGCAGATCGGACAAGGCCTCCTACAATGAGCAGTTCTTC.

This clonotype was counted ten times or more. The chain links TRBV10-3 to TRBJ2-3; TRBD2 aligns across 10 bases. Germline CDR1 is ENHRY and CDR2 is SYGVKD. V lost 7 bases and J lost 5; bases outside the gene matches: 3. The CDR3 length is 13 residues. DNA for the CDR3: TGTGCCATCACTAGCGGGAGTTTAGATACGCAGTATTTT. Residues: CAITSGSLDTQYF.

The CDR3 reads CASSVVRRRSYNEQFF. CDR3 coding DNA: TGTGCCAGCAGCGTAGTGAGGCGCCGCTCCTACAATGAGCAGTTCTTC. This chain uses TRBV7-8 with TRBJ2-1; D is undetermined. The CDR3 covers 16 residues. The germline V gene has CDR1 SGHVS and CDR2 FQNEAQ. V was cut by 5 bases and J by 0 bases, with 14 bases left in between.

This clonotype was observed a handful of times. V usage is TRBV5-1 and J usage is TRBJ2-7, with D perhaps matching TRBD1 or TRBD2 (5 bases each). With 2 bases removed from V and 2 bases from J, the gap between germline ends came to 11 bases. The CDR3 loop spans 14 amino acids. The germline gives CDR1 SGHRS, CDR2 YFSETQ. The CDR3 sequence: CASSFGTTTYEQYF. Here the CDR3 DNA reads TGCGCCAGCAGCTTTGGGACGACTACCTACGAGCAGTACTTC.

This clonotype was counted ten times or more. The chain is built from TRBV4-1 and TRBJ1-5; no definite D call. Trimming took 2 bases from V and 2 from J, leaving 7 bases between them. Germline V CDR1 and CDR2: MGHRA, YSYEKL. This CDR3 is 14 amino acids long. The CDR3 region has the DNA TGCGCCAGCAGCCAACGGGAGGGCAATCAGCCCCAGCATTTT. This translates into CASSQREGNQPQHF.

This clonotype was detected ten times or more. The rearrangement links TRBV11-2 to TRBJ1-2; D perhaps matches TRBD1 (5 bases). V was clipped by 7 bases and J by 3 bases, with 9 bases between them. Germline V gives CDR1 SGHAT, CDR2 FQNNGV. The CDR3 totals 12 residues. This chain's CDR3 is CASTGWDYGYTF. CDR3 nucleotide sequence: TGTGCCAGCACAGGGTGGGACTATGGCTACACCTTC. The entire variable domain, with the rest obtained from reference TRBV11-2 and TRBJ1-2, is as follows: EAGVAQSPRYKIIEKRQSVAFWCNPISGHATLYWYQQILGQGPKLLIQFQNNGVVDDSQLPKDRFSAERLKGVDSTLKIQPAKLEDSAVYLCASTGWDYGYTFGSGTRLTVV.

This clonotype was recorded a few times. The junction shows a germline mismatch at one end, possibly a read error. This chain links TRBV2 with TRBJ2-6, with 7 bases matching TRBD1. CDR3 length equals 17 residues. Germline V gene data show CDR1 as SNHLY and CDR2 as FYNNEI. The CDR3 spells CASSPVYRGAGANVRTF. CDR3 nucleotide sequence: TGTGCCAGCAGTCCTGTATACAGGGGAGCTGGGGCCAACGTCCGGACTTTC.

Concerning this clonotype: This may arise from a read error, as a much more abundant clone is one base away. The V call is TRBV5-1, the J call TRBJ2-1; D is undetermined. Germline V CDR1 and CDR2: SGHRS, YFSETQ. CDR3 length: 13 amino acids. In DNA form, the CDR3 reads TGCGCCAACAGCTTCCAGCCTGCTAATGAGCAGTTCTTC. The encoded protein is CANSFQPANEQFF.

This chain joins TRBV20-1 and TRBJ2-1; tentative D call: TRBD2 (6 bases). Trimming took off 4 bases at V and 1 base at J, with 14 bases between the two ends. CDR3 length: 15 amino acids. Germline loops: CDR1 DFQATT, CDR2 SNEGSKA (reference sequence). As DNA, the CDR3 is TGCAGTGCTATCAGGGACTCCTTATCCTACAATGAGCAGTTCTTC. Its translation: CSAIRDSLSYNEQFF.

Ten or more counts support this clonotype. V is TRBV20-1 and J is TRBJ2-3; 10 bases line up with TRBD1. V gave up 6 bases and J gave up 7 bases; unmatched junction bases: 19. The CDR3 contains 17 residues. Per the germline V gene, CDR1 is DFQATT and CDR2 is SNEGSKA (reference sequence). The CDR3 sequence is CSASQDRGIAMPHTQYF. The CDR3, as DNA: TGCAGTGCAAGTCAGGACAGGGGGATAGCCATGCCGCATACGCAGTATTTT.